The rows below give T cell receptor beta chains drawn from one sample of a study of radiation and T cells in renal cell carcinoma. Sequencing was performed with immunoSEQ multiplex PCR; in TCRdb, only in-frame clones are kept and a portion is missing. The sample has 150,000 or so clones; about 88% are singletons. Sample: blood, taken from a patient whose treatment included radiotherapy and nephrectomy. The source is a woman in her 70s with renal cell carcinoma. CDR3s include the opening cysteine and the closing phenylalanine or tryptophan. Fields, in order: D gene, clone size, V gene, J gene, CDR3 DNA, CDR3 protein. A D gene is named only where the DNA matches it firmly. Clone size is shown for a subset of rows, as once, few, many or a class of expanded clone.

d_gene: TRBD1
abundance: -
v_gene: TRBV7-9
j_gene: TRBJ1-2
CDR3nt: TGTGCCAGCAGCTCTACAGGGGTCTATGGCTACACCTTC
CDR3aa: CASSSTGVYGYTF

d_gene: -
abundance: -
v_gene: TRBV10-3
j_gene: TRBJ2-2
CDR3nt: TGTGCCATCAGTGATATGGGGGCGAACACCGGGGAGCTGTTTTTT
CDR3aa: CAISDMGANTGELFF

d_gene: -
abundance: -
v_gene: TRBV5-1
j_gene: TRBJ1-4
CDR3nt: TGCGCCAGCAGTGAAGACCTAGGCGAAAAACTGTTTTTT
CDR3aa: CASSEDLGEKLFF

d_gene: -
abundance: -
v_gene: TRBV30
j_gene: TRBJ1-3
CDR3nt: TGTGCCTGGAGCGTTATGGCCTCTGGAAACACCATATATTTT
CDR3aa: CAWSVMASGNTIYF

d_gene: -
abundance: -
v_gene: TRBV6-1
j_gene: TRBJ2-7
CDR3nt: TGTGCCAGCAGTGAGAGCGGCCAGTTATCCAAGCAGTACTTC
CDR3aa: CASSESGQLSKQYF

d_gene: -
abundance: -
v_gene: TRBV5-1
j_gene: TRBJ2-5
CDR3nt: TGCGCCAGCAGCTTGGGAAAAGAGACCCAGTACTTC
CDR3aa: CASSLGKETQYF

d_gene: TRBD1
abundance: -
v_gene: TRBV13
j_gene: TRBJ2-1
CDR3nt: TGTGCCAGCAGTTCAGACAGGGCGATTTACAATGAGCAGTTCTTC
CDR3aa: CASSSDRAIYNEQFF

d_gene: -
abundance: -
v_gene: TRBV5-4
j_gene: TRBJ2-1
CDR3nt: TGTGCCAGCAGCTTGGGGGGAGAGCAGTTCTTC
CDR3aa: CASSLGGEQFF

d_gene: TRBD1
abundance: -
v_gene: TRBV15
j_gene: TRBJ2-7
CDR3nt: TGTGCCACCAGCCACGACTCCAGGGGGTGGGAGCAGTACTTC
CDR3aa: CATSHDSRGWEQYF

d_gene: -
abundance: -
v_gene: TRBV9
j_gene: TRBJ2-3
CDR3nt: TGTGCCAGCAGCGTAGGTAGGGGGACTGGGGGGACAGATACGCAGTATTTT
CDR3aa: CASSVGRGTGGTDTQYF

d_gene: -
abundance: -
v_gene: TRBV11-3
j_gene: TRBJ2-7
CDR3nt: TGTGCCAGCAGCTTAGATGGTTACGAGCAGTACTTC
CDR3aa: CASSLDGYEQYF

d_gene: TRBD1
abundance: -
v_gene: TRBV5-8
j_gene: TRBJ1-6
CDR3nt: TGTGCCAGCAGACGGATACAGGGGGCTCGAGGTTCACCCCTCCACTTT
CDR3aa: CASRRIQGARGSPLHF

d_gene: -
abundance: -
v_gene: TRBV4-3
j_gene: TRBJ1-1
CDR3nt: TGCGCCAGCAGCCAAGGGAGGTTGGGGGTGAACACTGAAGCTTTCTTT
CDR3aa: CASSQGRLGVNTEAFF

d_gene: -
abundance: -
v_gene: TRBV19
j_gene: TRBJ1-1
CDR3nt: TGTGCCAGCGGTGGGGGAGGCAGGTTGACCACTGAAGCTTTCTTT
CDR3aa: CASGGGGRLTTEAFF

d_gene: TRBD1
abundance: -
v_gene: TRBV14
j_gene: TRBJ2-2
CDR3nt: TGTGCCAGCAGGATGACAGGGACCGGGGAGCTGTTTTTT
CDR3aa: CASRMTGTGELFF

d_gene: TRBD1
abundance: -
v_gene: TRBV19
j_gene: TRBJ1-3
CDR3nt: TGTGCCAGCCGGGACAGGGGGCATGGAAACACCATATATTTT
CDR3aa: CASRDRGHGNTIYF

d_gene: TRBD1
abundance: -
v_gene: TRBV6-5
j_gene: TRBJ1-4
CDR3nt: TGTGCCAGCAGTTCAGGGACAGGGGGGTTTAATGAAAAACTGTTTTTT
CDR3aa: CASSSGTGGFNEKLFF

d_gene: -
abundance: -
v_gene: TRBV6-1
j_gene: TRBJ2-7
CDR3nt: TGTGCCAGCAGTGTGGGGGACGGTGCCTACGAGCAGTACTTC
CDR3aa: CASSVGDGAYEQYF

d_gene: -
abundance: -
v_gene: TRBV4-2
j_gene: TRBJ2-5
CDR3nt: TGTGCCAGCAGCCAAGACAGAAAAGAGACCCAGTACTTC
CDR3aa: CASSQDRKETQYF

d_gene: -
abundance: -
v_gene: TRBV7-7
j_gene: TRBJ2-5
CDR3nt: TGTGCTAGCAGCTTAGGGGCCAGGGAAGAGACCCAGTACTTC
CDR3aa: CASSLGAREETQYF

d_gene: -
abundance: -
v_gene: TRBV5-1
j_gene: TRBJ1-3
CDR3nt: TGCGCCAGCAGCTTGGAGGCGGCCTCTGGAAACACCATATATTTT
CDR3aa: CASSLEAASGNTIYF

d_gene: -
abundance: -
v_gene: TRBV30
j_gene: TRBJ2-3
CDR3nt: TGTGCCTGGAGTGTACAAATTTCAGTTAGGGGCACAGATACGCAGTATTTT
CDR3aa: CAWSVQISVRGTDTQYF

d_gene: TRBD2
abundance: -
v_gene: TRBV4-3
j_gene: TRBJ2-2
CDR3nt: TGCGCCAGCAGCCAAGAGCCTAGCGGGGGCCTCACCGGGGAGCTGTTTTTT
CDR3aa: CASSQEPSGGLTGELFF

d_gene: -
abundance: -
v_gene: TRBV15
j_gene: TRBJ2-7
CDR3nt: TGTGCCACCAGCAACCCAGGGAGCTCCTACGAGCAGTACTTC
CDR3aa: CATSNPGSSYEQYF

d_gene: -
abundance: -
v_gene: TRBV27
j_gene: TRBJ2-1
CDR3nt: TGTGCCAGCAGTTTCCGAGGGGCAGGTGAGCAGTTCTTC
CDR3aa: CASSFRGAGEQFF

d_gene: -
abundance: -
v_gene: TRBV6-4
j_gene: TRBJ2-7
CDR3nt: TGTGCCAGCACTACGGTTTTCGGCGAGCAGTACTTC
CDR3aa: CASTTVFGEQYF

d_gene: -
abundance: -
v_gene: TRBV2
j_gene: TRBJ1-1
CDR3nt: TGTGCCAGCAGTGAGGTGAACACTGAAGCTTTCTTT
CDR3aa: CASSEVNTEAFF

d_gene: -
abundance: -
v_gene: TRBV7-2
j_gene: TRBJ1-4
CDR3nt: TGTGCCAGCAGCTTCGGACCCTATGAAAAACTGTTTTTT
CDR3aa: CASSFGPYEKLFF

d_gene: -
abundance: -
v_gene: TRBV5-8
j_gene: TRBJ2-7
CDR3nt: TGTGCCAGCAGCTTTACAGGCGAGCAGTACTTC
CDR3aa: CASSFTGEQYF

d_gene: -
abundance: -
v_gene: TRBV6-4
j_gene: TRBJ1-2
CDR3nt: TGTGCCAGCAGTGACATCGGAGGTGGCTACACCTTC
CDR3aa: CASSDIGGGYTF

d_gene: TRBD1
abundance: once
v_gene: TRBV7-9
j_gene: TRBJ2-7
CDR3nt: TGTGCCAGCAGCTTGAACAGGGGGCTCGTCTACGAGCAGTACTTC
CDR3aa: CASSLNRGLVYEQYF

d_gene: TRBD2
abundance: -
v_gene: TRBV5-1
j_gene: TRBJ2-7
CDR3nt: TGCGCCAGCAGTTCTAGCGGGGGTTCCTACGAGCAGTACTTC
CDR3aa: CASSSSGGSYEQYF

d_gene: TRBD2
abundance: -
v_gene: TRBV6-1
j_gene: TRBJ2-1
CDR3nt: TGTGCCAGCACTAGCGGGACAGTAGTTTACAATGAGCAGTTCTTC
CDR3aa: CASTSGTVVYNEQFF

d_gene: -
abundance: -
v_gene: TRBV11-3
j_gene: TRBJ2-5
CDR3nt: TGTGCCAGCAGCTTAGACAGGGTCGGGGAGACCCAGTACTTC
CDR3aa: CASSLDRVGETQYF

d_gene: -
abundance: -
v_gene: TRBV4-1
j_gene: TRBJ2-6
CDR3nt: TGCGCCAGCAGCCAAGACCCGGGGGCCCCCTCTGGGGCCAACGTCCTGACTTTC
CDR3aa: CASSQDPGAPSGANVLTF

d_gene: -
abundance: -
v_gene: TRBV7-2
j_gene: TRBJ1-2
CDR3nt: TGTGCCAGCAGCAGGGACGTTGGCTACACCTTC
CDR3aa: CASSRDVGYTF

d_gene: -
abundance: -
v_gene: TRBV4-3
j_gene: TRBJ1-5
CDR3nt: TGCGCCAGCAGCCAAGAAAGCGGTAGCAATCAGCCCCAGCATTTT
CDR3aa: CASSQESGSNQPQHF

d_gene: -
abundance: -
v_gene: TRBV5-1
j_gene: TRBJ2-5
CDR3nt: TGCGCCAGCAGCGGCAGGGGCGGCGAGACCCAGTACTTC
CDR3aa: CASSGRGGETQYF

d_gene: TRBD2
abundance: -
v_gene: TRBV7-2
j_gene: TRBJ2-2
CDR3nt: TGTGCCAGCACCCTACGGGCGGGGGTGAACACCGGGGAGCTGTTTTTT
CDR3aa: CASTLRAGVNTGELFF

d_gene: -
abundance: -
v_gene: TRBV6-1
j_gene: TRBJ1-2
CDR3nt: TGTGCCAGCAGTGGATCCAGCTACAACAGGGCTGACTATGGCTACACCTTC
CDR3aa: CASSGSSYNRADYGYTF

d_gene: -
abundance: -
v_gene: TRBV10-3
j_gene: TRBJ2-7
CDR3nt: TGTGCCATCAGTGAGTTGGGGTCTTCCTACGAGCAGTACTTC
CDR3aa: CAISELGSSYEQYF

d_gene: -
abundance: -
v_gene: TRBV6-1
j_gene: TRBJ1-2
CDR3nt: TGTGCCAGCAGAGCTCAGGGGAACTATGGCTACACCTTC
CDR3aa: CASRAQGNYGYTF

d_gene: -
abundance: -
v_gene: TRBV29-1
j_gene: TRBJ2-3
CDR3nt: TGCAGCGTTGGATCATTCCCCACAGATACGCAGTATTTT
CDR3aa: CSVGSFPTDTQYF

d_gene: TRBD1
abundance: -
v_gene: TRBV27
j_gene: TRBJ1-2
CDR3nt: TGTGCCAGCAGTCCCACGACAGGGGGCGCTTGGGGCTACACCTTC
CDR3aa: CASSPTTGGAWGYTF

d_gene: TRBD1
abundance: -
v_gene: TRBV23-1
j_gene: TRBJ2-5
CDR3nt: TGCGCCAGCAGTCTCCGGACAGGATTGGGAGAGACCCAGTACTTC
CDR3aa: CASSLRTGLGETQYF

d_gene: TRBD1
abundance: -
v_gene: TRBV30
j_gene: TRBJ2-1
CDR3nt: TGTGCCTGTCACCGGGACAGGGCATACAATGAGCAGTTCTTC
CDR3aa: CACHRDRAYNEQFF

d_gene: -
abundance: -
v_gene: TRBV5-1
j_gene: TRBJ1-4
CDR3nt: TGCGCCAGCAGCTTGCAGTCAGGGCTGGAAAAACTGTTTTTT
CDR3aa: CASSLQSGLEKLFF

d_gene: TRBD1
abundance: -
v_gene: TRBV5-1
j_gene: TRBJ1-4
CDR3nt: TGCGCCAGCAGCTCTGGGACAGGGAGGTGGAATGAAAAACTGTTTTTT
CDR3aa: CASSSGTGRWNEKLFF

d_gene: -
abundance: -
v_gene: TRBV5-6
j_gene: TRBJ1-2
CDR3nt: TGTGCCAGCAGCCCGTCAGGGCCGGTCTATGGCTACACCTTC
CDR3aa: CASSPSGPVYGYTF

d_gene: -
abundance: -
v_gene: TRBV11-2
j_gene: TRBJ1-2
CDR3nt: TGTGCCAGCAGCCTACAAATAAAATCAGGGTTTAGTGGCTACACCTTC
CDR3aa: CASSLQIKSGFSGYTF

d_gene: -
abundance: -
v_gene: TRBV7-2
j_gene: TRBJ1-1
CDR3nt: TGTGCCAGCAGCCCCAGGGGTCATGAAGCTTTCTTT
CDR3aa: CASSPRGHEAFF

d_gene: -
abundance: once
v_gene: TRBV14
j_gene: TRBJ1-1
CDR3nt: TGTGCCAGCAGCCAAGATCGCCCCTCGGTCAGGTTAGGGACTGAAGCTTTCTTT
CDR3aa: CASSQDRPSVRLGTEAFF

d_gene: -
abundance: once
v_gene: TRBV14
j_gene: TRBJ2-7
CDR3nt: TGTGCCAGCAGCCCCGCCGGGGGTGGGACGGCTACCTACGAGCAGTACTTC
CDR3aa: CASSPAGGGTATYEQYF

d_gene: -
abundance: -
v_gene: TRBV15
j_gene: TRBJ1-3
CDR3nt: TGTGCCACCAGCAGACAGGGATGGGACAATGGAAACACCATATATTTT
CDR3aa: CATSRQGWDNGNTIYF

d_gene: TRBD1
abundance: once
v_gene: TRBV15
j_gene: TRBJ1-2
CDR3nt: TGTGCCACCAGCAGAACCGGGACAGGGGGATTGTACGGCTACACCTTC
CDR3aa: CATSRTGTGGLYGYTF

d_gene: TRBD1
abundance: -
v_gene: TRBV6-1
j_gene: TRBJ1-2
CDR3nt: TGTGCCAGCCTAGGGACAGCCCACTATGGCTACACCTTC
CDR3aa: CASLGTAHYGYTF

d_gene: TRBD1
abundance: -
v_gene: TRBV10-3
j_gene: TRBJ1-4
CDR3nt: TGTGCCATCAGTCGGGACAGGGAGGGGGCGAGTGAAAAACTGTTTTTT
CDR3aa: CAISRDREGASEKLFF

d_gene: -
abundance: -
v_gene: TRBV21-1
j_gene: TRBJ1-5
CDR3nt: TGTGCCAGCAGCGCTCGTAGTAGCAATCAGCCCCAGCATTTT
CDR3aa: CASSARSSNQPQHF

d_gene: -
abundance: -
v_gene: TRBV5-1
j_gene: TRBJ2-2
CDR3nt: TGCGCCAGCAGCTTGGGAGGGGCCGGGGAGCTGTTTTTT
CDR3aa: CASSLGGAGELFF